The T cell receptor beta chain described here comes from a study of cytomegalovirus exposure and HLA in healthy donors. Looking at the study overall: Early released data had 80 million or so unique TCRs, all coming from HLA-typed donors.

Losses at the gene ends were 3 bases for V and 0 bases for J; bases not matched to a gene: 3. From germline, CDR1 is LGHNA and CDR2 YSLEER. The CDR3 is 16 residues long. Study findings and constraints: Evidence from a later analysis indicated that most CMV-associated TCR beta chains looked HLA-restricted. The authors later found HLA-associated TCR beta chains more clonally expanded than equally common others.

Details on this clone: Its cognate antigen is unknown.

Primers: 60 Vbeta forward and 13 Jbeta reverse. Method: immunoSEQ multiplex PCR; TCRdb's copy keeps in-frame clones and lacks some. Of 100,000 to 150,000 clones in the sample, around three quarters were seen once. Input material: PBMCs. The chain has TRBV4-3 and TRBJ2-3; TRBD2 agrees at 10 bases. The clonotype was recovered from a woman between 45 and 60 years old in good health and CMV-seronegative. Here the CDR3 DNA reads TGCGCCAGCAGCCACGGACTAGCGGTTAGCACAGATACGCAGTATTTT. It specifies CASSHGLAVSTDTQYF.